A selection of T cell receptor beta chains follows, all from one sample in a study of T cells in Graves' hyperthyroidism and ophthalmopathy. TCRdb reprocessed the multiplex PCR reads via MiXCR and lists one record per CDR3 protein. The sample consists of a few hundred thousand distinct CDR3 sequences, more than 14% of them appearing once. What was sequenced was blood. Every receptor here comes from a woman aged 25-40 years with Graves' ophthalmopathy. Each CDR3 is given with its conserved first and last residue. A D gene is named only where the DNA matches it firmly. The size field is filled for only some rows; it gives once, few, many or a size class.

clone_size,v_call,d_call,j_call,cdr3_aa,cdr3_nt
many,TRBV28,.,TRBJ1-2,CASSLYIRNYGYTF,TGTGCCAGCAGTTTGTACATTAGGAACTATGGCTACACCTTC
.,TRBV29-1,.,TRBJ1-1,CSVRRFGSVTEAFF,TGCAGCGTTCGACGGTTTGGTAGTGTCACTGAAGCTTTCTTT
many,TRBV28,.,TRBJ2-5,CASSLMGPLQETQYF,TGTGCCAGCAGTTTAATGGGACCACTCCAAGAGACCCAGTACTTC
.,TRBV4-1,.,TRBJ1-2,CASSQDGGLHGYTF,TGCGCCAGCAGCCAAGATGGGGGTTTACATGGCTACACCTTC
.,TRBV18,TRBD1,TRBJ2-7,CASSPGQGFLYEQYF,TGTGCCAGCTCACCAGGACAGGGGTTTTTGTACGAGCAGTACTTC
many,TRBV27,.,TRBJ1-2,CASSPQTKANGYTF,TGTGCCAGCAGTCCTCAAACGAAAGCGAATGGCTACACCTTC
.,TRBV27,.,TRBJ2-2,CASSLQLAGELFF,TGTGCCAGCAGTTTACAGTTGGCCGGGGAGCTGTTTTTT
few,TRBV30,TRBD2,TRBJ2-3,CAWALGGRNTDTQYF,TGTGCCTGGGCCCTGGGGGGGAGAAACACAGATACGCAGTATTTT
many,TRBV28,TRBD2,TRBJ2-7,CASRTRLAGANEQYF,TGTGCCAGCAGAACTCGACTAGCGGGGGCTAACGAGCAGTACTTC
many,TRBV4-1,.,TRBJ1-5,CASSQDGDSNQPQHF,TGCGCCAGCAGCCAAGATGGGGATAGCAATCAGCCCCAGCATTTT
.,TRBV6-1,.,TRBJ2-4,CASAGLGIQYF,TGTGCCAGCGCGGGGCTTGGCATTCAGTACTTC
.,TRBV29-1,.,TRBJ2-3,CSVRAGSTDTQYF,TGCAGCGTTCGAGCGGGTAGCACAGATACGCAGTATTTT
many,TRBV12-3/TRBV12-4,TRBD1,TRBJ1-4,CASSLGQGAEKLFF,TGTGCCAGCAGTCTTGGACAGGGGGCTGAAAAACTGTTTTTT
many,TRBV12-3/TRBV12-4,.,TRBJ2-2,CASSLRGAPGELFF,TGTGCCAGCAGTTTACGGGGAGCCCCTGGGGAGCTGTTTTTT
.,TRBV13,TRBD1,TRBJ2-7,CASSGTGPLEQYF,TGTGCCAGCAGTGGGACAGGGCCTCTTGAGCAGTACTTC